A selection of T cell receptor beta chains follows, all from one sample in a study of vaccination effects on CD4 cells after COVID-19. These receptors have no identified antigens. Clones were sequenced by immunoSEQ multiplex PCR, and TCRdb holds only the in-frame ones, with some missing. The sample yields around 63,000 clones, roughly 76% seen once. The sample here was CD4+ T cells from PBMCs cultured with HCoV-OC43 spike peptides, taken before COVID-19 vaccination. These receptors were taken from a human donor who received a COVID-19 vaccine. Each CDR3 is given with its conserved first and last residue. The order of the fields is D gene, V gene, J gene, clone size, CDR3 DNA, CDR3 protein. The D gene is left open where the match is weak. Size is stated for part of the rows, as once, few or many counts, or as a class when the clone is expanded.

NA,TRBV28,TRBJ2-1,NA,TGTGCCAGCAGTTTTTTAAACAATGAGCAGTTCTTC,CASSFLNNEQFF
TRBD2,TRBV7-2,TRBJ2-1,few,TGTGCCAGCAGCTTACGTCCTAGCGGGGGGCGGAATGAGCAGTTCTTC,CASSLRPSGGRNEQFF
TRBD1,TRBV6-5,TRBJ1-1,few,TGTGCCAGCAGTTACCCCGGCAGGGGGAAAACTGAAGCTTTCTTT,CASSYPGRGKTEAFF
TRBD1,TRBV7-2,TRBJ1-2,NA,TGTGCCAGCAGCTCACGGACAGGGAATGGCTACACCTTC,CASSSRTGNGYTF
NA,TRBV5-8,TRBJ2-3,NA,TGTGCCAGCAGCTTGGCGCGCGGTACGCAGTATTTT,CASSLARGTQYF
NA,TRBV18,TRBJ1-1,NA,TGTGCCAGCTCACCAATCTCCTCCCTAATCGGAGCGAACACTGAAGCTTTCTTT,CASSPISSLIGANTEAFF
NA,TRBV5-1,TRBJ2-2,NA,TGCGCCAGCAGCCCCCGTCAGGGGACGGCCGGGGAGCTGTTTTTT,CASSPRQGTAGELFF
NA,TRBV7-9,TRBJ1-3,once,TGTGCCAGCAGCTTGTATCAGGGTCTGCCTGGAAACACCATATATTTT,CASSLYQGLPGNTIYF
NA,TRBV3-1/TRBV3-2,TRBJ2-5,NA,TGTGCCAGCAGCCCCTGGGACAACCAAGAGACCCAGTACTTC,CASSPWDNQETQYF
NA,TRBV3-1/TRBV3-2,TRBJ2-2,NA,TGTGCCAGCAGCCAATTACAGCCGACCGGGGAGCTGTTTTTT,CASSQLQPTGELFF
TRBD2,TRBV30,TRBJ2-3,NA,TGTGCCTGGAGTGTCTTCACTTTGGGACTAGCGGGGGGGAAAGATACGCAGTATTTT,CAWSVFTLGLAGGKDTQYF
NA,TRBV2,TRBJ1-2,NA,TGTGCCAGCAGCCGGGCAGGGATAGCTGGCTACACCTTC,CASSRAGIAGYTF
NA,TRBV19,TRBJ1-4,once,TGTGCCAGTAGTTCGGGACGGCCTGCAACTAATGAAAAACTGTTTTTT,CASSSGRPATNEKLFF
NA,TRBV7-5,TRBJ1-2,NA,TGTGCCAGAAGCTTAGAGGGGGTCCTAGGTAACTATGGCTACACCTTC,CARSLEGVLGNYGYTF
NA,TRBV24-1,TRBJ2-3,NA,TGTGCCACCAGTGATTTGGCGGCAGATACGCAGTATTTT,CATSDLAADTQYF
TRBD1,TRBV24-1,TRBJ2-3,NA,TGTGCCACCAGTGATTCGACAGGGGGCGCAGATACGCAGTATTTT,CATSDSTGGADTQYF
TRBD1,TRBV6-5,TRBJ1-3,NA,TGTGCCAGCAGTACGGACAGGTTCTCTGGAAACACCATATATTTT,CASSTDRFSGNTIYF
NA,TRBV13,TRBJ2-1,once,TGTGCCAGCAGCTTAGGCCCTGACAATGAGCAGTTCTTC,CASSLGPDNEQFF
NA,TRBV2,TRBJ2-5,NA,TGTGCCAGCAGTGGGGATAGCGTACAAGAGACCCAGTACTTC,CASSGDSVQETQYF
NA,TRBV5-1,TRBJ1-2,NA,TGCGCCAGCAGCTCCGACAACCTAGTCTACACCTTC,CASSSDNLVYTF
TRBD1,TRBV7-8,TRBJ1-2,NA,TGTGCCAGCAGCCGATCTAACAGGGGTTCGGCCTATGGCTACACCTTC,CASSRSNRGSAYGYTF
NA,TRBV12-2,TRBJ2-3,once,TGTGCAAGTCGCTTAGGCCTTCGAGGAGCAGATACGCAGTATTTT,CASRLGLRGADTQYF
NA,TRBV19,TRBJ2-2,NA,TGTGCCAGTAGGGGGGTACAGAACACCGGGGAGCTGTTTTTT,CASRGVQNTGELFF
NA,TRBV6-5,TRBJ2-3,NA,TGTGCCAGCAGCCCCGGGACCCCCGATAGGGATACGCAGTATTTT,CASSPGTPDRDTQYF
TRBD1,TRBV5-4,TRBJ2-1,NA,TGTGCCAGCAGCTTGTGGTTGACAGGGATGAGCAATGAGCAGTTCTTC,CASSLWLTGMSNEQFF
NA,TRBV3-1/TRBV3-2,TRBJ2-5,NA,TGTGCCAGCAGCCAGGACGAAGATACCCAGTACTTC,CASSQDEDTQYF
NA,TRBV7-8,TRBJ1-5,once,TGTGCCAGCAGCTTAGGGGGGGATCAGCCCCAGCATTTT,CASSLGGDQPQHF
NA,TRBV6-6,TRBJ2-5,NA,TGTGCCAGCAGTTACGGCGGAGATAACGGGGAGACCCAGTACTTC,CASSYGGDNGETQYF
TRBD1,TRBV9,TRBJ1-3,few,TGTGCCAGCAGCCTCTCCCCGGGACAGGGGGTCCCCGCCACCATATATTTT,CASSLSPGQGVPATIYF
NA,TRBV5-6,TRBJ2-5,NA,TGTGCCAGCAGGTCCGGACAGTCTATCGCCCAAGAGACCCAGTACTTC,CASRSGQSIAQETQYF
TRBD2,TRBV7-6,TRBJ2-1,NA,TGTGCCAGCAGCACCGGGACTAGCGCGGGGGGGACCGTTTACAATGAGCAGTTCTTC,CASSTGTSAGGTVYNEQFF
NA,TRBV7-3,TRBJ2-1,NA,TGTGCCAGCAGCTCCCTGGGTACGGGGGATGAGCAGTTCTTC,CASSSLGTGDEQFF
TRBD1,TRBV4-1,TRBJ1-6,few,TGCGCCAGCAGCCAAGATGGCGACAGGGGATATAATTCACCCCTCCACTTT,CASSQDGDRGYNSPLHF
TRBD1,TRBV10-1,TRBJ1-1,NA,TGCGCCAGCAGTGCCGGACAGGGTTTGAGGGCTTTCTTT,CASSAGQGLRAFF
NA,TRBV24-1,TRBJ1-2,few,TGTGCCACCAGTGACCGGGCCCTAGCCTATGGCTACACCTTC,CATSDRALAYGYTF
TRBD1,TRBV18,TRBJ2-3,few,TGTGCCAGCTCACCAGTGGACAGGGGAAAAGATACGCAGTATTTT,CASSPVDRGKDTQYF
TRBD2,TRBV5-1,TRBJ2-2,NA,TGCGCCAGCAGCCCACCCCGACTAGCGGGGGGGCAGAGCGGGGAGCTGTTTTTT,CASSPPRLAGGQSGELFF
NA,TRBV11-2,TRBJ2-5,NA,TGTGCCAGCAGCTTAGGCTTCCAAGAGACCCAGTACTTC,CASSLGFQETQYF
TRBD1,TRBV2,TRBJ2-2,once,TGTGCCAGCTCGACAGGGGGAGGTACCGGGGAGCTGTTTTTT,CASSTGGGTGELFF
NA,TRBV12-3/TRBV12-4,TRBJ2-1,NA,TGTGCCAGCAAGTACCGCGGGGATGAGCAGTTCTTC,CASKYRGDEQFF
NA,TRBV7-8,TRBJ2-1,once,TGTGCCAGCAGCGCGGGGCGGACTGACTACAATGAGCAGTTCTTC,CASSAGRTDYNEQFF
NA,TRBV28,TRBJ1-1,NA,TGTGCCAGCAGTTTCCTTCCGGGGAACACTGAAGCTTTCTTT,CASSFLPGNTEAFF
TRBD1,TRBV24-1,TRBJ2-1,NA,TGTGCCACCAGTGATCAGACAGGGGGGATTAGCTCCTACAATGAGCAGTTCTTC,CATSDQTGGISSYNEQFF
TRBD1,TRBV6-4,TRBJ1-5,NA,TGTGCCAGCAGTGTCGACAGGGGAGTTCAGCCCCAGCATTTT,CASSVDRGVQPQHF
TRBD1,TRBV4-1,TRBJ1-6,NA,TGCGCCAGCAGCCAACAGACAGGGATCGCGACACCCCTCCACTTT,CASSQQTGIATPLHF